One TCR beta chain is described in this entry. Some clones are missing from TCRdb's copy, which holds only in-frame ones; the method was immunoSEQ multiplex PCR. The data contain about 40,000 clones, around 85% of them singletons. This sample is part of a study of OX40 agonist ivuxolimab in advanced cancers. The CDR3 totals 15 residues. V was shortened by 4 bases and J by 3 bases, with 13 bases between the two germline ends. In germline, CDR1 is MNHNS, CDR2 SASEGT. Exclusion applied to patients with autoimmune disease history or systemic immunosuppression. The starting material was CD4+ or CD8+ T cells sorted from blood, obtained in a trial of the OX40 agonist ivuxolimab. The rearrangement links TRBV6-1 to TRBJ2-1; no firm D call. The TCR originated in an adult with an advanced solid tumor such as melanoma, head and neck, liver or kidney cancer. CDR3 in DNA: TGTGCCAGCAGTGTCGGCAGGCAGATCTACAATGAGCAGTTCTTC. Protein product: CASSVGRQIYNEQFF.